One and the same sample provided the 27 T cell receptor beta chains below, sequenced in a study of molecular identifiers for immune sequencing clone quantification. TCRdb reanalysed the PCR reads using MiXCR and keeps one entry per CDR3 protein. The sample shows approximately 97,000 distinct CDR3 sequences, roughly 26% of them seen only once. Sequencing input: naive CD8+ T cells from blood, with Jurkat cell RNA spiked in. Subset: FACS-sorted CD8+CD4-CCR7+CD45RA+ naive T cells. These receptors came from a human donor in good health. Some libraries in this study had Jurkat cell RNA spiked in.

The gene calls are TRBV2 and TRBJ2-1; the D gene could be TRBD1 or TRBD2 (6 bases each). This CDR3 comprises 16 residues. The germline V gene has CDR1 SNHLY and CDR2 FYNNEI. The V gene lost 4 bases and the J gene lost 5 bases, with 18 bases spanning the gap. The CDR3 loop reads CASSGGSGGFNNEQFF. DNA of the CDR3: TGTGCCAGCAGTGGGGGGTCCGGGGGCTTTAACAATGAGCAGTTCTTC.

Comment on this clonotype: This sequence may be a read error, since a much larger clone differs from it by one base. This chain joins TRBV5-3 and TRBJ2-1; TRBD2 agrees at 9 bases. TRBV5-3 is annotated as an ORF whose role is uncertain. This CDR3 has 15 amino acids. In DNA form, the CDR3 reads TGTGCCAGCAGCTTCAGCGGGGGGACCTACAATGAGCAGTTCTTC. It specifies CASSFSGGTYNEQFF.

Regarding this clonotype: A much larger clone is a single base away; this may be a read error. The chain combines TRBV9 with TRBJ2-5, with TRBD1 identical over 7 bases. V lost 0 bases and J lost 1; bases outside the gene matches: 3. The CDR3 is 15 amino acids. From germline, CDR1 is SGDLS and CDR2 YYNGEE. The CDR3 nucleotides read TGTGCCAGCAGCGTAGGCAGGGGGTTCCAAGAGACCCAGTACTTC. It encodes CASSVGRGFQETQYF.

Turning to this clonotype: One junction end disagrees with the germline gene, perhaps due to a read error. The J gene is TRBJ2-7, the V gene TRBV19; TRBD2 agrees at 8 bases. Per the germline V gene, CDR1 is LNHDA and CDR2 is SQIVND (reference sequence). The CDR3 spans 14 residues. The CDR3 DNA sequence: TGTGCCAGTAGCCCGACTAGCGAAAGCTACGAACAGTACTTC. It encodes CASSPTSESYEQYF.

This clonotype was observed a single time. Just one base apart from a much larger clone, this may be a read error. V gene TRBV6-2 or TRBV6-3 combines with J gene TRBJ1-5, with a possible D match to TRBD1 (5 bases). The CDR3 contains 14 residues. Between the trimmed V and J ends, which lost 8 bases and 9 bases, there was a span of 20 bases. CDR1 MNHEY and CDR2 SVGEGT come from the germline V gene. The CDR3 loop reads CASSFGGRSRPQHF. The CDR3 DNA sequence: TGTGCCAGCTCGTTCGGGGGGAGAAGTCGGCCCCAGCATTTT.

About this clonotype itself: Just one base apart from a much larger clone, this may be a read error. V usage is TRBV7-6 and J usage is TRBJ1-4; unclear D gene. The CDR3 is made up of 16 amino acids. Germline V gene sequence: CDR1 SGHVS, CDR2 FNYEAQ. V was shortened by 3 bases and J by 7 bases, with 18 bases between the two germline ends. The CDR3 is CASSFTNIIGSEKLFF. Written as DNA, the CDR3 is TGTGCCAGCAGCTTTACCAACATAATCGGTTCTGAAAAACTGTTTTTT.

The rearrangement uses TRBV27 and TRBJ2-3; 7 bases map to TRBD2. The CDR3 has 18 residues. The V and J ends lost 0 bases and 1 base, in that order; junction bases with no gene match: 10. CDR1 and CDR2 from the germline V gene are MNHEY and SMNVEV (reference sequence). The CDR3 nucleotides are TGTGCCAGCAGTTTATCGATAGGTGGGGGGGTGGGCACAGATACGCAGTATTTT. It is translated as CASSLSIGGGVGTDTQYF.

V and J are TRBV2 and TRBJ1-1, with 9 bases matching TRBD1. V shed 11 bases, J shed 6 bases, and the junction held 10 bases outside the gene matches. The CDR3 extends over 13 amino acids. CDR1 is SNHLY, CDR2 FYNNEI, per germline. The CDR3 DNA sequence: TGTGCCGGCGGGGACAGGGTTGGCGCTGAAGCTTTCTTT. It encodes CAGGDRVGAEAFF. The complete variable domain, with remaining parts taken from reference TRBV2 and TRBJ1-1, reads EPEVTQTPSHQVTQMGQEVILRCVPISNHLYFYWYRQILGQKVEFLVSFYNNEISEKSEIFDDQFSVERPDGSNFTLKIRSTKLEDSAMYFCAGGDRVGAEAFFGQGTRLTVV.

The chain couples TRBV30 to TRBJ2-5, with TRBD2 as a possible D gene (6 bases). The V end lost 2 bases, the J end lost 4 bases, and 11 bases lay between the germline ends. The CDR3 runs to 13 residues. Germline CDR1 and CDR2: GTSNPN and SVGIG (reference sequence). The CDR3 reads CAWSITSRETQYF. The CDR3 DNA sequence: TGTGCCTGGAGTATAACTAGCAGAGAGACCCAGTACTTC.

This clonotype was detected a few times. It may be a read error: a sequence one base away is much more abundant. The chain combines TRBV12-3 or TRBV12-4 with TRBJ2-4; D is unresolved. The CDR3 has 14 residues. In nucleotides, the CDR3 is TGTGCCAGCAGTTTAGGGGTTTCCAAAAACACTCAGTACTTC. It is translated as CASSLGVSKNTQYF.

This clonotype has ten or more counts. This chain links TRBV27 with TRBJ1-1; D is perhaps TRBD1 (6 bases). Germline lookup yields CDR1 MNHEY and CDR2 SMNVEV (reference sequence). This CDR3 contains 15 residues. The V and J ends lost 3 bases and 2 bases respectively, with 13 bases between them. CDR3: CASSFQGLGNTEAFF. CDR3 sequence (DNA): TGTGCCAGCAGTTTTCAGGGGTTAGGCAACACTGAAGCTTTCTTT.

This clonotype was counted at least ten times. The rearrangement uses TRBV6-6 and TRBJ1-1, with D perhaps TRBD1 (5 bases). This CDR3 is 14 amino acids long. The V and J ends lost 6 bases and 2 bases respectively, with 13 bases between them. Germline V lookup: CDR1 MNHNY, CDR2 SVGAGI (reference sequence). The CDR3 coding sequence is TGTGCCAGCAGCCTGACAGTTACCAACACTGAAGCTTTCTTT. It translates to CASSLTVTNTEAFF.

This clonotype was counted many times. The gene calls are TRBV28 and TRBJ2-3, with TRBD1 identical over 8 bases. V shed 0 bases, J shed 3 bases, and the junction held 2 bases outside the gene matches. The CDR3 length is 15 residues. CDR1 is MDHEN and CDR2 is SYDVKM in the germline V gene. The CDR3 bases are TGTGCCAGCAGTTTATGGGACAGGGATACAGATACGCAGTATTTT. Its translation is CASSLWDRDTDTQYF.

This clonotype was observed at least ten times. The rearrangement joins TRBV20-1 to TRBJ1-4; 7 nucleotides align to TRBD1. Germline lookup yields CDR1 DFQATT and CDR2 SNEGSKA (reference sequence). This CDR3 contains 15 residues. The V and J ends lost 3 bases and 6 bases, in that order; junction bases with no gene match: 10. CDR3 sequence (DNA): TGCAGTGCTAGGGCACGACAGGGCGGAGATGAAAAACTGTTTTTT. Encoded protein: CSARARQGGDEKLFF.

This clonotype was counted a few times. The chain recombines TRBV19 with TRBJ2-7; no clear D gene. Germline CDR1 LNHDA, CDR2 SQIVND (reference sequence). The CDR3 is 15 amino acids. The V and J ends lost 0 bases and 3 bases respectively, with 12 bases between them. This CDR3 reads CASSIDRSPLYEQYF. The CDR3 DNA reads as TGTGCCAGTAGTATAGATCGGAGTCCCCTCTACGAGCAGTACTTC.

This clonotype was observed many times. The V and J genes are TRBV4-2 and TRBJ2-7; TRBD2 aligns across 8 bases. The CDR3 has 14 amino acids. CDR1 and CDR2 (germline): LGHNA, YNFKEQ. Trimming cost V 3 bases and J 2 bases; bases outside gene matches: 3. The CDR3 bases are TGTGCCAGCAGCCACACTAGCGGCACCTACGAGCAGTACTTC. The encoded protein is CASSHTSGTYEQYF.

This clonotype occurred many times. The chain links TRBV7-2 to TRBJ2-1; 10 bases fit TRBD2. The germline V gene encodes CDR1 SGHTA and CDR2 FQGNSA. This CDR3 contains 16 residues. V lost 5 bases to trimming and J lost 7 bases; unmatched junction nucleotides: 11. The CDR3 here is CASSPLAGEGWNEQFF. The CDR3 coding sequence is TGTGCCAGCAGCCCTCTAGCGGGAGAGGGGTGGAATGAGCAGTTCTTC.

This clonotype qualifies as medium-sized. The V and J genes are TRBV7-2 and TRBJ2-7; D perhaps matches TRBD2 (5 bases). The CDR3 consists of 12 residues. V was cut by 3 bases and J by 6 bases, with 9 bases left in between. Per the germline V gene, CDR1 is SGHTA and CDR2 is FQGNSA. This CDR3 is CASSFGGPEQYF. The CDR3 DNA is TGTGCCAGCAGCTTTGGAGGACCCGAGCAGTACTTC.

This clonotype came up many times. This chain's CDR3 is CASSQDRALLYNEQFF. CDR3 sequence (DNA): TGCGCCAGCAGCCAAGATCGAGCCCTCCTCTACAATGAGCAGTTCTTC. The chain recombines TRBV4-3 with TRBJ2-1; D gene ambiguous. Trimming stripped 0 bases from V and 3 bases from J, with 12 bases between. The CDR3 covers 16 residues. Germline V gene data show CDR1 as LGHNA and CDR2 as YSLEER.

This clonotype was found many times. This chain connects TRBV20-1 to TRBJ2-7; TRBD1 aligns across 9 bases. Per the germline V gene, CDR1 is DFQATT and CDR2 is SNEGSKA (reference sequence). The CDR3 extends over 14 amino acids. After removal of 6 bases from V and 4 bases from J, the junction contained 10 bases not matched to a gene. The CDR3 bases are TGCAGTGCCAAACCCGGGACAGGGTGGTACGAGCAGTACTTC. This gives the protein CSAKPGTGWYEQYF.

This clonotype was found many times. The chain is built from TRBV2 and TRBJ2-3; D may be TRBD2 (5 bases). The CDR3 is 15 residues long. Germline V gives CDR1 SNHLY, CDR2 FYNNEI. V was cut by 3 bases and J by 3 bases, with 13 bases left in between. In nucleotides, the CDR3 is TGTGCCAGCAGTGAGGAGGCCTGGGAAACAGATACGCAGTATTTT. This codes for CASSEEAWETDTQYF. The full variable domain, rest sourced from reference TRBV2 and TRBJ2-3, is EPEVTQTPSHQVTQMGQEVILRCVPISNHLYFYWYRQILGQKVEFLVSFYNNEISEKSEIFDDQFSVERPDGSNFTLKIRSTKLEDSAMYFCASSEEAWETDTQYFGPGTRLTVL.

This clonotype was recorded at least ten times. The CDR3 reads CATSDGPGRQYF. DNA for the CDR3: TGTGCCACCAGTGATGGACCCGGAAGGCAGTATTTT. This chain links TRBV24-1 with TRBJ2-3; no clear D gene. The CDR3 runs to 12 residues. Trimming cost V 3 bases and J 11 bases, with 11 bases left between them. Germline V CDR1 and CDR2: KGHDR, SFDVKD.

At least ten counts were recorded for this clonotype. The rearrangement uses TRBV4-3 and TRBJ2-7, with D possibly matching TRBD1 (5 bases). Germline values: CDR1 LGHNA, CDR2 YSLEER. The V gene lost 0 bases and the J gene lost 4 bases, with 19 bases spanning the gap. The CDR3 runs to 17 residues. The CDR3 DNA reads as TGCGCCAGCAGCCAAGATCGGGCAGGGTTGGGCGTATACGAGCAGTACTTC. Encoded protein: CASSQDRAGLGVYEQYF.

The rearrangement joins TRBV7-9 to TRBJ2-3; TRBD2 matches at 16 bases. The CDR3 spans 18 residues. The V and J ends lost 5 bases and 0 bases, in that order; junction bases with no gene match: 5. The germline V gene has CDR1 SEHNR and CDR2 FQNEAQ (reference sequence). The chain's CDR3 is CASSAGLAGGMSTDTQYF. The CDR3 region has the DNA TGTGCCAGCAGCGCGGGACTAGCGGGGGGGATGAGCACAGATACGCAGTATTTT.

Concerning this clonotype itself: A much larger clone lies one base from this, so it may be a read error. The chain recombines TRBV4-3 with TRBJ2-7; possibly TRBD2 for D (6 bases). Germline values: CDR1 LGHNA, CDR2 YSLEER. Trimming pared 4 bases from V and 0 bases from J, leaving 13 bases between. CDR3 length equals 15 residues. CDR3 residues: CASSRESGGSYEQYF. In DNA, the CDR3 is TGCGCCAGCAGCCGAGAGTCCGGGGGCTCCTACGAGCAGTACTTC.

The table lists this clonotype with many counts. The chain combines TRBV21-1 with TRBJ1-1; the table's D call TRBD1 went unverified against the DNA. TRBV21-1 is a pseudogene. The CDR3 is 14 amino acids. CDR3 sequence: CASSYRAKDTEAFF. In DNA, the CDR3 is TGTGCCAGCAGCTACAGGGCCAAGGACACTGAAGCTTTCTTT.

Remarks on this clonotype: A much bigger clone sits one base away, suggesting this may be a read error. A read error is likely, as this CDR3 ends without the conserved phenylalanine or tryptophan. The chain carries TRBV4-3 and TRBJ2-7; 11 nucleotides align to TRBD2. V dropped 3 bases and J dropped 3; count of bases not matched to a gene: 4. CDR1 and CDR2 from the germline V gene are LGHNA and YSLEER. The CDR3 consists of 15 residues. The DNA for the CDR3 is TGCGCCAGCAGCCAGGGACTAGCGGATCGCTACGAGCAGTACTGC. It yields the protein CASSQGLADRYEQYC.